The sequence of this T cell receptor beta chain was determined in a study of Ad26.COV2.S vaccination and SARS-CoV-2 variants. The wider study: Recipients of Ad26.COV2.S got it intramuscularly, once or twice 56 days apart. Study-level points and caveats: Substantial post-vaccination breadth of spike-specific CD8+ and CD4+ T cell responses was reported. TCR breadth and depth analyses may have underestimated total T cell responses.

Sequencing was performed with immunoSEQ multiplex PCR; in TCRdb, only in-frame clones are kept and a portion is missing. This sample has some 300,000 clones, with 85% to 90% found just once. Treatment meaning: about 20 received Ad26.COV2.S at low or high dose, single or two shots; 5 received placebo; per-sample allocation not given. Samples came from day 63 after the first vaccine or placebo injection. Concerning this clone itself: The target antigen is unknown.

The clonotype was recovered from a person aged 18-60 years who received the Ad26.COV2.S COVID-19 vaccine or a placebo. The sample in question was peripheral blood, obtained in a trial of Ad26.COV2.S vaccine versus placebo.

Here the CDR3 reads CATSRPNVETQYF. CDR3 DNA: TGTGCCACCAGCAGACCCAACGTGGAGACCCAGTACTTC. The rearrangement links TRBV15 to TRBJ2-5; D is undetermined. Germline V gene lookup returns CDR1 LNHNV and CDR2 YYDKDF (reference sequence). The V end was cut by 2 bases, the J end by 5 bases, with 9 bases between. The length of the CDR3 is 13 residues.